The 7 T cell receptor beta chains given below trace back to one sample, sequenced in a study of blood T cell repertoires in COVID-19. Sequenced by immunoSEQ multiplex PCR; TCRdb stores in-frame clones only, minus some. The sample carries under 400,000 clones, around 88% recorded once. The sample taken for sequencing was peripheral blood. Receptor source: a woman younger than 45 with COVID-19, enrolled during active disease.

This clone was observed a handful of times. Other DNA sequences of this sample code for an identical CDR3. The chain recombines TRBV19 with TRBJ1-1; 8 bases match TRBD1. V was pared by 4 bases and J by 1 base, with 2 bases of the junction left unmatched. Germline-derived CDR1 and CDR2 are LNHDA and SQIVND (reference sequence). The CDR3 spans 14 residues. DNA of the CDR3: TGTGCCAGTAGTACACAGGGGGGGAACACTGAAGCTTTCTTT. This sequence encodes CASSTQGGNTEAFF.

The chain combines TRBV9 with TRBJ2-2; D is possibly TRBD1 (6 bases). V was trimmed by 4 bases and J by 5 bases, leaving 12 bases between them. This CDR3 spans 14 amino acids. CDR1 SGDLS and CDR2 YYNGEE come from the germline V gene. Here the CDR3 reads CASSLGQPTGELFF. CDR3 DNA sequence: TGTGCCAGCAGCTTAGGACAGCCAACCGGGGAGCTGTTTTTT.

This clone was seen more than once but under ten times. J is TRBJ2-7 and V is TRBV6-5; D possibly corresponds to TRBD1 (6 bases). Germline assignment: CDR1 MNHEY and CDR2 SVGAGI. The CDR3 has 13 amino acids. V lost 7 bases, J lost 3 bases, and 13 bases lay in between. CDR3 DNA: TGTGCCAGCACCCCTCTAGGGGGCTACGAGCAGTACTTC. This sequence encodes CASTPLGGYEQYF.

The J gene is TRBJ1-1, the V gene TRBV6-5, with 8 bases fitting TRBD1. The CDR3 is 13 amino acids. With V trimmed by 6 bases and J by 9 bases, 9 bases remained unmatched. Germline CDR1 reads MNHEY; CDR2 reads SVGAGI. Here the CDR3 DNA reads TGTGCCAGCAGCACCGTCGGACAGGGAAAAGCTTTCTTT. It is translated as CASSTVGQGKAFF.

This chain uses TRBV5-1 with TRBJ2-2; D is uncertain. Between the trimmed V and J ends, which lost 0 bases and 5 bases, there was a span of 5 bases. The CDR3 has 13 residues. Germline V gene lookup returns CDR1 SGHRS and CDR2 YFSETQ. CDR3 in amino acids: CASSLVQTGELFF. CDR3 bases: TGCGCCAGCAGCTTGGTACAGACCGGGGAGCTGTTTTTT.

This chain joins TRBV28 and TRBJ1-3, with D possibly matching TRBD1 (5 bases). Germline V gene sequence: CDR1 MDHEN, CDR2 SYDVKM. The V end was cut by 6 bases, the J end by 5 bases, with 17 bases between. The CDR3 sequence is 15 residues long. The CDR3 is CASSFTSRVRNTIYF. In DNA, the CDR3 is TGTGCCAGCAGCTTTACTAGCAGGGTTAGAAACACCATATATTTT.

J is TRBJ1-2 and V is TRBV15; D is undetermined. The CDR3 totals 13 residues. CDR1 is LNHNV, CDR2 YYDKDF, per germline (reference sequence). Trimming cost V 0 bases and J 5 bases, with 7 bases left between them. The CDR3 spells CATSRDGQYGYTF. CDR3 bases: TGTGCCACCAGCAGAGATGGGCAGTATGGCTACACCTTC.